Given below is one T cell receptor (beta chain) in context. From germline, CDR1 is ENHRY and CDR2 SYGVKD. The CDR3 extends over 14 amino acids. The V segment lost 10 bases and the J segment 2 bases; nucleotides outside the gene matches: 11. The data stem from a study of early T cells in non-severe SARS-CoV-2 infection. The TCR library protocol was used to attach unique molecular identifiers. These identifiers were attached to individual cDNA molecules. MiXCR was run by TCRdb on the 5' RACE reads, yielding one entry per CDR3 protein. The sample has 61,000 or so distinct CDR3 sequences; around 12% are singletons.

The sample was whole blood, taken at baseline. The origin of this receptor is an adult who was a healthcare worker with PCR-confirmed SARS-CoV-2 infection or an uninfected control (not recorded which). The donor label of this sample is uncertain. The chain couples TRBV10-3 to TRBJ2-7, with 7 bases lining up with TRBD2. This CDR3 reads CATAKGGAAYEQYV. The CDR3 nucleotides are TGTGCCACCGCGAAGGGAGGGGCGGCCTACGAGCAGTACGTC.